The 13 T cell receptor beta chains listed next were all sequenced from one sample in a study of cytomegalovirus exposure and HLA in healthy donors. It was with 60 Vbeta and 13 Jbeta primers that the PCR ran. Repertoires were generated with immunoSEQ multiplex PCR, while TCRdb's copy carries only in-frame clones and drops some. The sample consists of more than 100,000 clones, about 79% of them appearing once. The sample taken for sequencing was PBMCs. The receptors shown here come from a female donor in good health and CMV-seropositive.

This clone was seen more than once but under ten times. Written as DNA, the CDR3 is TGTGCCAGCAGCTTGGACAGGGGCTATGGCTACACCTTC. Translation gives CASSLDRGYGYTF. This sequence joins TRBV5-5 and TRBJ1-2; 7 bases map to TRBD1. V gave up 0 bases and J gave up 4 bases; unmatched junction bases: 0. The CDR3 runs to 13 residues. The germline gives CDR1 SGHKS, CDR2 YYEKEE (reference sequence).

This clone appeared once. This chain links TRBV27 with TRBJ2-1, with a weak D call TRBD1 (5 bases). This CDR3 has 12 residues. V lost 3 bases to trimming and J lost 7 bases, with 7 bases between them. The germline V gene has CDR1 MNHEY and CDR2 SMNVEV (reference sequence). The CDR3 sequence: CASSFQGNEQFF. Here the CDR3 DNA reads TGTGCCAGCAGTTTCCAGGGTAATGAGCAGTTCTTC.

This chain links TRBV30 with TRBJ2-6; 9 nucleotides match TRBD1. The CDR3 runs to 15 residues. The germline V gene encodes CDR1 GTSNPN and CDR2 SVGIG (reference sequence). V shed 5 bases, J shed 1 base, and the junction held 3 bases outside the gene matches. CDR3 residues: CAWRDRVSGANVLTF. The CDR3 DNA sequence: TGTGCCTGGCGGGACAGGGTTTCTGGGGCCAACGTCCTGACTTTC.

The gene calls are TRBV7-6 and TRBJ2-2; D perhaps matches TRBD2 (5 bases). Germline assignment: CDR1 SGHVS and CDR2 FNYEAQ. There are 16 residues in the CDR3. V shed 5 bases and J shed 7 bases, with 20 bases lying between them. Here the CDR3 DNA reads TGTGCCAGCAGCCTCCAAAACGGGGAGATCGGCGGGGAGCTGTTTTTT. It specifies CASSLQNGEIGGELFF.

Points on this clone: A read error may produce the germline difference seen at one junction end. The chain links TRBV7-9 to TRBJ1-5, with D unresolved. The CDR3 is 17 residues long. Germline assignment: CDR1 SEHNR and CDR2 FQNEAQ (reference sequence). This CDR3 is CSSSLVGGPYSNQPQHF. As DNA, the CDR3 is TGTTCCAGCAGCTTAGTGGGAGGCCCGTATAGCAATCAGCCCCAGCATTTT.

The rearrangement joins TRBV7-8 to TRBJ1-4; 9 nucleotides line up with TRBD1. This CDR3 has 14 amino acids. CDR1 is SGHVS, CDR2 FQNEAQ, per germline. V gave up 7 bases and J gave up 7 bases; unmatched junction bases: 7. CDR3 protein: CASTRDRAIEKLFF. The CDR3 DNA follows: TGTGCCAGCACCCGGGACAGGGCTATTGAAAAACTGTTTTTT.

This clone was recorded once. The chain has TRBV7-2 and TRBJ2-2; no definite D call. The germline gives CDR1 SGHTA, CDR2 FQGNSA. The V and J ends lost 0 bases and 1 base respectively, with 9 bases between them. The CDR3 length is 16 residues. The CDR3, as DNA: TGTGCCAGCAGCTTAGCCCCTTTACAGAACACCGGGGAGCTGTTTTTT. It yields the protein CASSLAPLQNTGELFF.

The rearrangement joins TRBV10-1 to TRBJ2-2; D is unresolved. CDR3 length: 13 residues. Trimming took 6 bases from V and 1 from J, leaving 6 bases between them. The germline V gene has CDR1 WNHNN and CDR2 SYGVQD (reference sequence). CDR3 amino acids: CASRALNTGELFF. In DNA form, the CDR3 reads TGCGCCAGCAGAGCCCTGAACACCGGGGAGCTGTTTTTT.

This chain links TRBV20-1 with TRBJ2-7; the match to TRBD1 covers 7 bases. This CDR3 region has 11 residues. V was pared by 4 bases and J by 5 bases, with 2 bases of the junction left unmatched. Germline V gives CDR1 DFQATT, CDR2 SNEGSKA (reference sequence). The CDR3 DNA sequence: TGCAGTGCTACGAGGGGGCACGAGCAGTACTTC. Translated: CSATRGHEQYF.

The gene calls are TRBV4-1 and TRBJ2-1, with D possibly being TRBD1 (5 bases). This CDR3 is built from 14 residues. Per germline, CDR1 MGHRA and CDR2 YSYEKL. V was trimmed by 4 bases and J by 7 bases, leaving 14 bases between them. This CDR3 is CASSLDTNNNEQFF. As DNA, the CDR3 is TGCGCCAGCAGCCTGGACACGAACAATAATGAGCAGTTCTTC.

V usage is TRBV10-1 and J usage is TRBJ2-3; tentatively, D is TRBD2 (6 bases). The CDR3 length is 15 residues. The germline V gene encodes CDR1 WNHNN and CDR2 SYGVQD (reference sequence). Between the trimmed V and J ends, which lost 2 bases and 4 bases, there was a span of 13 bases. This chain's CDR3 is CASSELPSGADTQYF. The CDR3 DNA sequence: TGCGCCAGCAGTGAGCTCCCTTCGGGGGCAGATACGCAGTATTTT.

The chain uses TRBV4-1 and TRBJ2-1, with 8 bases fitting TRBD1. This CDR3 is 15 amino acids long. Trimming cost V 4 bases and J 9 bases; bases outside gene matches: 11. Germline V gene data show CDR1 as MGHRA and CDR2 as YSYEKL. As DNA, the CDR3 is TGCGCCAGCAGCCGTCCGGACAGGGAACCCTTTGAGCAGTTCTTC. Translated, it gives CASSRPDREPFEQFF.

The rearrangement links TRBV6-5 to TRBJ1-4; perhaps TRBD1 as D (6 bases). The ends were cut back, 8 bases at V and 2 bases at J, with 15 bases in the middle. CDR3 length: 15 amino acids. Per the germline V gene, CDR1 is MNHEY and CDR2 is SVGAGI. CDR3 sequence (DNA): TGTGCCAGCTGTCGACAGGTCTCGACTAATGAAAAACTGTTTTTT. Its protein is CASCRQVSTNEKLFF.